The source of this T cell receptor (beta chain) is a study of blood T cell repertoires in COVID-19. Study-wide background: Specimens from acute and convalescent COVID-19 originated in the United States, Italy and Spain. T cells, B-cell-depleted T cells, or PBMCs supplied cDNA or gDNA.

For this clone: Other DNA sequences of this sample code for an identical CDR3.

V was clipped by 2 bases and J by 3 bases; unmatched bases: 1. The CDR3 has 15 residues. CDR1 is SGHAT, CDR2 FQNNGV, per germline. Original processing notes: Amplified reference gene primers provided the basis for estimating nucleated cell counts. The assay was immunoSEQ multiplex PCR, and TCRdb's table has in-frame clones only and misses some. The D gene and trimming were derived from the DNA, and the V and J assignments and clone size from that table. The sample includes approximately 230,000 clones, 65% to 80% of them seen just once. V usage is TRBV11-2 and J usage is TRBJ2-1; TRBD2 agrees at 10 bases. The origin of this receptor is a woman aged 40 to 55 with active or convalescent COVID-19. Specimen: peripheral blood. The CDR3 nucleotides are TGTGCCAGCAGCTTAAGACTAGCGGGCTACAATGAGCAGTTCTTC. Translating gives CASSLRLAGYNEQFF.